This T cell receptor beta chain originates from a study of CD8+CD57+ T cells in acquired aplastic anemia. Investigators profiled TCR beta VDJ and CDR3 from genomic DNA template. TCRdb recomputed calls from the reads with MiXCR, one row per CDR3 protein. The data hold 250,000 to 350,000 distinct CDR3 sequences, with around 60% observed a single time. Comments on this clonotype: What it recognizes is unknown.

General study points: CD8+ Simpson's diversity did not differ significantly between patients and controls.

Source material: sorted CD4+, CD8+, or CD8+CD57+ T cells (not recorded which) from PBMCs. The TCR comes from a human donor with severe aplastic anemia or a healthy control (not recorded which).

As DNA, the CDR3 is TGTGCCAGCAGTTCTGGGGGGGGACGGAGCAATCAGCCCCAGCATTTT. It yields the protein CASSSGGGRSNQPQHF. The chain has TRBV12-3 or TRBV12-4 and TRBJ1-5; D might be TRBD1 (5 bases). The CDR3 is 16 residues long. The ends were cut back, 4 bases at V and 1 base at J, with 14 bases in the middle.